This T cell receptor beta chain appears in the sequencing data of a study of blood T cells in healthy people across ages. Study-wide findings and caveats: While age rose, TCR beta diversity per million T cells dropped in a roughly linear way.

A second about 7 to 12 cycle PCR used barcoded and J-beta primers. MiXCR was run by TCRdb on the 5' RACE reads, yielding one entry per CDR3 protein. The sample holds about a million distinct CDR3 sequences, around two fifths seen once. The CDR3 consists of 16 residues. Trimming removed 5 bases at V and 3 bases at J, with 17 bases between. In germline, CDR1 is MNHEY, CDR2 SMNVEV (reference sequence). This clonotype occurred a few times. Its antigen is unknown. Each donor supplied ten milliliters of peripheral blood. Isolation yielded PBMCs, at least 7 million per sample, in every case. The sequencing sample was made of blood. This chain uses TRBV27 with TRBJ2-1, with D perhaps matching TRBD1 (5 bases). The source is a man in his late teens or twenties in good health. CDR3 sequence: CASSPYTTDYYNEQFF. DNA of the CDR3: TGTGCCAGCAGTCCCTACACGACAGATTACTACAATGAGCAGTTCTTC.